A selection of T cell receptor beta chains follows, all from one sample in a study of blood T cell repertoires in COVID-19. Profiling relied on immunoSEQ multiplex PCR, and the TCRdb table lists in-frame clones only, not all of them. This table holds more than 200,000 clones, 80% to 90% found once. The sequencing sample was made of peripheral blood. Receptors were obtained from a man in his sixties with acute or convalescent COVID-19. CDR3s include the opening cysteine and the closing phenylalanine or tryptophan. A D gene is named only where the DNA matches it firmly. The size of a clone is reported for some rows only, either as once, few or many, or as a class for expanded clones.

j_gene | abundance | len | v_gene | d_gene | CDR3nt | CDR3aa
TRBJ2-1 | NA | 15 | TRBV28 | TRBD1 | TGTGCCAGCAGTGCCAACAGGGGTTTCTACAATGAGCAGTTCTTC | CASSANRGFYNEQFF
TRBJ1-3 | NA | 16 | TRBV10-3 | NA | TGTGCCATCAGTGAGTCATGGCAGGGGTCCGGAAACACCATATATTTT | CAISESWQGSGNTIYF
TRBJ2-7 | NA | 14 | TRBV10-3 | TRBD1 | TGTGCCATCAGTGAACAGGGGACGTCCTACGAGCAGTACTTC | CAISEQGTSYEQYF
TRBJ1-1 | NA | 15 | TRBV10-3 | TRBD1 | TGTGCCATCAGTGAGGGGGACAGGGGACACACTGAAGCTTTCTTT | CAISEGDRGHTEAFF
TRBJ2-7 | NA | 12 | TRBV11-3 | TRBD1 | TGTGCCAGCAGCCATGACAGGGACGAGCAGTACTTC | CASSHDRDEQYF
TRBJ1-2 | few | 12 | TRBV28 | NA | TGTGCCAGTCATCCAGCGGGCTATGGCTACACCTTC | CASHPAGYGYTF
TRBJ1-4 | once | 15 | TRBV18 | NA | TGTGCCAGCTCACCACGAGGGAGAACTAATGAAAAACTGTTTTTT | CASSPRGRTNEKLFF
TRBJ1-3 | NA | 16 | TRBV11-2 | NA | TGTGCCAGCAGCTTATTGAGTACTCTCTCTGGAAACACCATATATTTT | CASSLLSTLSGNTIYF
TRBJ1-4 | NA | 15 | TRBV6-4 | NA | TGTGCCAGCAGTGTGGGGCGGAAAATTAATGAAAAACTGTTTTTT | CASSVGRKINEKLFF
TRBJ1-6 | once | 18 | TRBV5-1 | NA | TGCGCCAGCAGCTTGGAAGGGCGGGGGGGAGGGTATAATTCACCCCTCCACTTT | CASSLEGRGGGYNSPLHF
TRBJ2-4 | NA | 18 | TRBV19 | NA | TGTGCCAGTAGTATAGGGGCTTCTGGGCTACTAGCCAAAAACATTCAGTACTTC | CASSIGASGLLAKNIQYF
TRBJ2-1 | NA | 14 | TRBV29-1 | NA | TGCAGCGTTGGAACACCCCCGATTTACAATGAGCAGTTCTTC | CSVGTPPIYNEQFF
TRBJ1-1 | NA | 15 | TRBV6-1 | NA | TGTGCCAGCAGTGACCGACAGATAATGAACACTGAAGCTTTCTTT | CASSDRQIMNTEAFF
TRBJ2-7 | NA | 14 | TRBV3-1/TRBV3-2 | NA | TGTGCCAGCAGCCGGATAGCGGATTCCTACGAGCAGTACTTC | CASSRIADSYEQYF
TRBJ2-2 | NA | 15 | TRBV7-8 | NA | TGTGCCAGCAGCATCACAGGGATGAACACCGGGGAGCTGTTTTTT | CASSITGMNTGELFF
TRBJ1-2 | NA | 14 | TRBV5-1 | TRBD1 | TGCGCCAGCAGCTTTGGGGACAGGGGCTATGGCTACACCTTC | CASSFGDRGYGYTF
TRBJ1-2 | NA | 16 | TRBV18 | NA | TGTGCCAGCTCCAGCACGGACAGCCTCACCAACTATGGCTACACCTTC | CASSSTDSLTNYGYTF
TRBJ1-5 | NA | 16 | TRBV5-6 | NA | TGTGCCAGCAGCGACCGCCGAACAGCTATCAATCAGCCCCAGCATTTT | CASSDRRTAINQPQHF
TRBJ2-1 | NA | 16 | TRBV4-1 | TRBD2 | TGCGCCAGCAGCCTCTCCGGGACTAGCACCTACAATGAGCAGTTCTTC | CASSLSGTSTYNEQFF
TRBJ1-1 | once | 15 | TRBV6-6 | TRBD1 | TGTGCCAGCAGTTTCAGGGGGCGACCGAACACTGAAGCTTTCTTT | CASSFRGRPNTEAFF
TRBJ1-3 | NA | 15 | TRBV9 | NA | TGTGCCAGCAGCGTAGGGCAAAGCTCTGGAAACACCATATATTTT | CASSVGQSSGNTIYF
TRBJ2-1 | NA | 16 | TRBV29-1 | TRBD2 | TGCAGCGTTGAAGAGCTAGCGGGGAGCTCCTACAATGAGCAGTTCTTC | CSVEELAGSSYNEQFF
TRBJ2-5 | NA | 13 | TRBV18 | NA | TGTGCCAGCTCAAAACAGAGTGGCGAGACCCAGTACTTC | CASSKQSGETQYF
TRBJ2-7 | NA | 15 | TRBV3-1/TRBV3-2 | NA | TGTGCCAGCAGCCCGTTTCTGACAGTTGACTACGAGCAGTACTTC | CASSPFLTVDYEQYF
TRBJ2-1 | NA | 15 | TRBV23-1 | TRBD2 | TGCGCCAGCAGAACCGGGACTAGCGCTAACAATGAGCAGTTCTTC | CASRTGTSANNEQFF
TRBJ1-4 | NA | 12 | TRBV5-1 | NA | TGCGCCAGCAGCCTAGAAATGGGAAAACTGTTTTTT | CASSLEMGKLFF
TRBJ2-7 | NA | 16 | TRBV18 | TRBD1 | TGTGCCAGCTCACAACTAACCGGGACAGGGTCCTCCGAGCAGTACTTC | CASSQLTGTGSSEQYF
TRBJ2-7 | NA | 16 | TRBV6-5 | TRBD2 | TGTGCCAGCAGTTACCGGGGCGGGAGGGCCCAGAGCGAGCAGTACTTC | CASSYRGGRAQSEQYF
TRBJ2-7 | once | 17 | TRBV18 | TRBD2 | TGTGCCAGCTCACAAAGTTTACTAGCGGGGGGTCCCCACGAGCAGTACTTC | CASSQSLLAGGPHEQYF
TRBJ1-5 | NA | 16 | TRBV4-1 | NA | TGCGCCAGCAGCCAAGGGTCGGGTTTCGTAGGTCAGCCCCAGCATTTT | CASSQGSGFVGQPQHF
TRBJ1-2 | NA | 14 | TRBV5-4 | TRBD1 | TGTGCCAGCAGCAACGACAGGGCAGACTATGGCTACACCTTC | CASSNDRADYGYTF
TRBJ2-5 | NA | 15 | TRBV2 | TRBD2 | TGTGCCAGCAAACGAAGCGGGGGGGGTGGAGAGACCCAGTACTTC | CASKRSGGGGETQYF
TRBJ2-1 | NA | 13 | TRBV3-1/TRBV3-2 | TRBD1 | TGTGCCAGCAGCCCTAGACAGGGGTTTGAGCAGTTCTTC | CASSPRQGFEQFF